This section outlines one TCR beta chain sequence together with its context. Its antigen is undetermined. Genomic DNA came from blood conventional CD4+ T cells gated CD25-low CD127-high. V lost 2 bases and J lost 1, with 6 bases in between. This CDR3 is 13 amino acids long. Per germline, CDR1 ENHRY and CDR2 SYGVKD. Using immunoSEQ multiplex PCR, the repertoire was profiled, and TCRdb retains in-frame clones only, with some absent. The profile shows some 21,000 clones, about 92% of them singletons. The data belong to a study of regulatory and conventional T cells in RAG deficiency. Study results and caveats: Omenn patients showed >75% Treg-Tconv overlap and shorter CDR3 lengths. Compared with controls, unique Treg TCR beta sequences dropped about 100-fold in Omenn syndrome and CID/AS. Shannon entropy was markedly lower and Simpson indices higher in RAG-deficient patients than control T-cell subsets.

These data were likewise used in another study, on regulatory T cells. Turning to that study: The PCR used 52 TRBV and 13 TRBJ primers. Skewed V and J usage and few unique V-J pairs marked patient repertoires, most in Tregs.

The sequence came from a human donor in good health. Sequencing input: CD4+ T cells sorted from blood. V is TRBV10-3 and J is TRBJ2-7; D is uncertain. CDR3: CAISEEVSYEQYF. DNA for the CDR3: TGTGCCATCAGTGAGGAGGTATCCTACGAGCAGTACTTC.